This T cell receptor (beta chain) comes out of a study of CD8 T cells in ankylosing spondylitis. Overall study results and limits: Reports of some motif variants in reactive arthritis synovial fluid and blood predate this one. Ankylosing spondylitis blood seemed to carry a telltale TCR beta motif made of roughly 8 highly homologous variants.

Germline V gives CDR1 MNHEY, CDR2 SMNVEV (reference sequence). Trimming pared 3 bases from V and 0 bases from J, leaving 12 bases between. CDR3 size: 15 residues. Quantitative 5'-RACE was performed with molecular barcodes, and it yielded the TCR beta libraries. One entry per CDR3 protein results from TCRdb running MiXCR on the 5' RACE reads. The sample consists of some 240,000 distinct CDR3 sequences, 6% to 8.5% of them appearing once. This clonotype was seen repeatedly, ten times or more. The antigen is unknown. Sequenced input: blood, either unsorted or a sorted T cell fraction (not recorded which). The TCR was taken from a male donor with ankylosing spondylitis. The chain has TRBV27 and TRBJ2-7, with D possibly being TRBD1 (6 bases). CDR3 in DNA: TGTGCCAGCAGTTTGGGCCCGGGACACTCCTACGAGCAGTACTTC. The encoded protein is CASSLGPGHSYEQYF.